This T cell receptor beta chain was profiled in a study of T-cell memory formation after mild COVID-19. With respect to this clonotype: Its target is unknown.

Germline V gene lookup returns CDR1 SEHNR and CDR2 FQNEAQ (reference sequence). V was clipped by 4 bases and J by 0 bases, with 10 bases between them. The CDR3 contains 16 residues. TCRdb re-analysed the 5' RACE reads in MiXCR, keeping a single row per CDR3 protein. This table has hundreds of thousands of distinct CDR3 sequences, 16% appearing once. Whole-study findings and limits: Clonal second-wave expansions that peaked on day 37 had unconfirmed SARS-CoV-2 specificity. Later expanders leaned CD4+, whereas day 15 to 85 contracting clones were balanced CD4/CD8. Memory from before infection featured some responding clones, which suggests cross-reactive memory joined. Researchers report contracting CD4+ clones mostly in CM and EM, with CD8+ clones in EMRA.

The rearrangement links TRBV7-9 to TRBJ1-6, with no clear D. The source is a man aged 18 to 29 who had mild COVID-19 (a few samples of this study predate the infection). Cell type and time point are not known. The sequencing input was PBMCs or a T cell subset sorted from them (not recorded which). The CDR3 spells CASSSFLGSYNSPLHF. The CDR3 DNA sequence: TGTGCCAGCAGCTCTTTCTTGGGCTCCTATAATTCACCCCTCCACTTT.